The 23 T cell receptor beta chains in this list originate from one sample, sequenced in a study of CD8 T cells in ankylosing spondylitis. The study's findings and limits: One TCR beta motif, made up of several highly homologous variants, appeared characteristic of ankylosing spondylitis blood.

TCRdb re-called the 5' RACE reads with MiXCR, one entry per CDR3 protein. The sample includes roughly 700,000 distinct CDR3 sequences, 15% to 20% of them seen just once. Antigens of these TCRs are unknown. Sequencing used blood, either unsorted or a sorted T cell fraction (not recorded which). The receptor set was obtained from a male donor with ankylosing spondylitis.

This CDR3 reads CSARDRASGVYNEQFF. CDR3 nucleotide sequence: TGCAGTGCTAGAGATAGGGCTAGCGGGGTTTACAATGAGCAGTTCTTC. The chain links TRBV20-1 to TRBJ2-1; 9 bases match TRBD2. The CDR3 is 16 residues long. V lost 0 bases and J lost 4; bases outside the gene matches: 7. Germline CDR1 and CDR2: DFQATT and SNEGSKA (reference sequence).

This clonotype was found a few times. The chain uses TRBV6-5 and TRBJ1-3, with a possible D match to TRBD1 (6 bases). This CDR3 spans 17 amino acids. Germline V lookup: CDR1 MNHEY, CDR2 SVGAGI. Trimming cost V 2 bases and J 0 bases, with 14 bases left between them. The CDR3 loop reads CASSYPTGAYSGNTIYF. Here the CDR3 DNA reads TGTGCCAGCAGTTACCCGACAGGCGCCTACTCTGGAAACACCATATATTTT.

Only a few counts were recorded for this clonotype. This rearrangement joins TRBV12-3 or TRBV12-4 to TRBJ1-5, with D perhaps TRBD1 (5 bases). Trimming cost V 6 bases and J 4 bases, with 16 bases left between them. CDR3 size: 15 residues. The CDR3 region is CASSPHRDGNQPQHF. Written as DNA, the CDR3 is TGTGCCAGCAGCCCCCACCGGGACGGAAATCAGCCCCAGCATTTT.

This clonotype was seen a few times. The chain uses TRBV28 and TRBJ2-1; 8 bases align to TRBD2. There are 14 residues in the CDR3. Unmatched junction bases numbered 2, after V lost 2 bases and J lost 5 bases. Germline CDR1 reads MDHEN; CDR2 reads SYDVKM. The CDR3 loop is CASSLAGGDNEQFF. The CDR3 coding sequence is TGTGCCAGCAGTTTAGCGGGAGGAGACAATGAGCAGTTCTTC.

This rearrangement joins TRBV29-1 to TRBJ2-1, with a tentative D call TRBD2 (6 bases). CDR3 length: 15 residues. Germline V CDR1 and CDR2: SQVTM, ANQGSEA. The ends were cut back, 0 bases at V and 10 bases at J, with 19 bases in the middle. The CDR3 nucleotides are TGCAGCGTTGAAGAAGCGGGTGGATTCGGCGGGGAGCAGTTCTTC. It specifies CSVEEAGGFGGEQFF.

This clonotype was detected only a few times. The CDR3 region is CASSPPEGYEQYF. The CDR3 DNA follows: TGCGCCAGCAGCCCCCCCGAAGGTTACGAGCAGTACTTC. The chain recombines TRBV4-1 with TRBJ2-7, with D unclear. The CDR3 length is 13 residues. CDR1 and CDR2 from the germline V gene are MGHRA and YSYEKL. Trimming stripped 4 bases from V and 4 bases from J, with 11 bases between.

This clonotype was counted many times. The chain has TRBV5-1 and TRBJ2-1; 9 bases agree with TRBD2. Germline V gene lookup returns CDR1 SGHRS and CDR2 YFSETQ. The CDR3 runs to 19 residues. J was trimmed by 4 bases and V by 2 bases; bases with no gene match: 16. CDR3 in DNA: TGCGCCAGCAGCTTAAACATCGGGACTAGCAGACAACCTTACAATGAGCAGTTCTTC. Amino acid sequence: CASSLNIGTSRQPYNEQFF.

V gene TRBV5-1 combines with J gene TRBJ2-1; D remains ambiguous. The CDR3 is made up of 15 amino acids. Trimming took off 4 bases at V and 4 bases at J, with 15 bases between the two ends. The V gene's germline CDR1 is SGHRS and CDR2 YFSETQ. CDR3 coding DNA: TGCGCCAGCAGCCGAGACCGAGAGAGATACAATGAGCAGTTCTTC. It yields the protein CASSRDRERYNEQFF. The entire variable domain, with the rest obtained from reference TRBV5-1 and TRBJ2-1, is as follows: KAGVTQTPRYLIKTRGQQVTLSCSPISGHRSVSWYQQTPGQGLQFLFEYFSETQRNKGNFPGRFSGRQFSNSRSEMNVSTLELGDSALYLCASSRDRERYNEQFFGPGTRLTVL.

The J gene is TRBJ2-5, the V gene TRBV7-9, with D possibly being TRBD1 (6 bases). Trimming left V 5 bases short and J 2 bases short, with 12 bases between. Looked up from germline, CDR1 is SEHNR and CDR2 is FQNEAQ (reference sequence). This CDR3 spans 14 amino acids. CDR3 DNA sequence: TGTGCCAGCAGCATTACAGGGACGCAAGAGACCCAGTACTTC. Translating gives CASSITGTQETQYF.

V and J are TRBV28 and TRBJ1-5, with 7 nucleotides matching TRBD1. This CDR3 comprises 15 residues. The germline V gene encodes CDR1 MDHEN and CDR2 SYDVKM. The J segment lost 5 bases and the V segment lost 3 bases, leaving 7 bases of the junction unmatched. This CDR3 is CASSFPDRKDQPQHF. The CDR3 DNA follows: TGTGCCAGCAGTTTCCCGGACAGGAAGGATCAGCCCCAGCATTTT.

The chain joins TRBV15 to TRBJ1-5; D remains ambiguous. The CDR3 has 15 amino acids. The V gene lost 0 bases and the J gene lost 4 bases, with 10 bases spanning the gap. The germline V gene encodes CDR1 LNHNV and CDR2 YYDKDF (reference sequence). This CDR3 reads CATSRDGRSNQPQHF. DNA of the CDR3: TGTGCCACCAGCAGAGATGGGCGGTCTAATCAGCCCCAGCATTTT.

This clonotype was recorded only once. The V gene is TRBV27, the J gene TRBJ2-5; TRBD2 agrees at 12 bases. The V gene end was trimmed by 5 bases and the J gene end by 2 bases; junction bases not matched to a gene: 15. The CDR3 is made up of 19 amino acids. Germline V CDR1 and CDR2: MNHEY, SMNVEV (reference sequence). CDR3 bases: TGTGCCAGCAGTCCCCCCTCTCCTAGCGGGAGGGTGGATCAAGAGACCCAGTACTTC. Its protein is CASSPPSPSGRVDQETQYF.

This clonotype occurred a few times. V and J are TRBV12-3 or TRBV12-4 and TRBJ1-5; D remains ambiguous. Trimming removed 3 bases from V and 8 bases from J, with 14 bases in between. CDR3 size: 14 residues. The CDR3 sequence: CASSFGQAQEPQHF. CDR3 DNA: TGTGCCAGCAGTTTTGGGCAGGCCCAAGAGCCCCAGCATTTT.

A few counts support this clonotype. This chain connects TRBV5-1 to TRBJ2-1, with 7 bases lining up with TRBD2. The CDR3 has 15 residues. Looked up from germline, CDR1 is SGHRS and CDR2 is YFSETQ. The trim removed 7 bases at V and 0 bases at J, leaving 7 bases unmatched. This CDR3 reads CASSTSPSSYNEQFF. The CDR3, as DNA: TGCGCCAGCTCGACTAGCCCTAGCTCCTACAATGAGCAGTTCTTC.

This clonotype was seen only a few times. The chain joins TRBV28 to TRBJ2-5; 10 nucleotides match TRBD2. The CDR3 has 18 amino acids. CDR1 is MDHEN, CDR2 SYDVKM, per germline. J gave up 2 bases and V 1 base, and 10 bases lay outside the gene matches. The CDR3 nucleotides are TGTGCCAGCAGTTTATTGGATGCTAGCGGGAGTGAGCAAGAGACCCAGTACTTC. Protein sequence: CASSLLDASGSEQETQYF.

Worth noting for this clonotype: One end of the junction does not line up with germline, which may come from a read error. J is TRBJ2-1 and V is TRBV7-3, with D unresolved. The CDR3 covers 12 residues. In germline, CDR1 is SGHTA, CDR2 FQGTGA. The DNA for the CDR3 is TGTTCCAGCTCGGACCAAAACAATGAGCAGTTCTTC. This encodes CSSSDQNNEQFF. Drawing the rest from reference TRBV7-3 and TRBJ2-1, the complete variable domain is GAGVSQTPSNKVTEKGKYVELRCDPISGHTALYWYRQSLGQGPEFLIYFQGTGAADDSGLPNDRFFAVRPEGSVSTLKIQRTERGDSAVYLCSSSDQNNEQFFGPGTRLTVL.

This clonotype was seen ten or more times. CDR3 in amino acids: CASSEASGQGNNEQFF. The CDR3 bases are TGTGCCAGCAGTGAGGCTTCGGGACAGGGGAACAATGAGCAGTTCTTC. This rearrangement joins TRBV6-4 to TRBJ2-1; TRBD1 matches at 10 bases. This CDR3 contains 16 residues. Germline CDR1 reads MRHNA; CDR2 reads SNTAGT. V was pared by 3 bases and J by 5 bases, with 7 bases of the junction left unmatched.

This clonotype was seen repeatedly, ten times or more. V gene TRBV7-9 combines with J gene TRBJ2-3, with 13 bases identical to TRBD2. Germline values: CDR1 SEHNR, CDR2 FQNEAQ (reference sequence). This CDR3 comprises 16 residues. The trim removed 4 bases at V and 1 base at J, leaving 2 bases unmatched. This CDR3 reads CASSSGTSGGTDTQYF. CDR3 coding DNA: TGTGCCAGCAGCTCCGGGACTAGCGGGGGCACAGATACGCAGTATTTT.

This chain uses TRBV12-3 or TRBV12-4 with TRBJ2-2, with a tentative D call TRBD2 (7 bases). Trimming stripped 6 bases from V and 2 bases from J, with 16 bases between. CDR3 size: 16 residues. CDR3 bases: TGTGCCAGCAGACGATCAGGGGAGGGAAACACCGGGGAGCTGTTTTTT. Protein product: CASRRSGEGNTGELFF.

The table lists this clonotype with a few counts. The chain has TRBV12-3 or TRBV12-4 and TRBJ2-7; tentatively, D is TRBD1 or TRBD2 (6 bases each). The CDR3 runs to 12 residues. Trimming left V 3 bases short and J 6 bases short, with 9 bases between. CDR3: CASSFGGGEQYF. CDR3 nucleotides: TGTGCCAGCAGTTTTGGAGGGGGCGAGCAGTACTTC.

A few counts support this clonotype. V gene TRBV12-3 or TRBV12-4 combines with J gene TRBJ2-2, with D perhaps TRBD1 (6 bases). Trimming shortened V by 6 bases and J by 3 bases, and 26 bases separated the two germline ends. The CDR3 consists of 19 residues. The CDR3 DNA sequence: TGTGCCAGCAGCTCCCCTATACGCCGACGACCAGGGGACACCGGGGAGCTGTTTTTT. Translated, it gives CASSSPIRRRPGDTGELFF.

The V and J genes are TRBV12-3 or TRBV12-4 and TRBJ1-2; 7 nucleotides agree with TRBD1. The V and J ends lost 6 bases and 4 bases, in that order; junction bases with no gene match: 5. The CDR3 runs to 13 residues. CDR3: CASRHGTAYGYTF. DNA for the CDR3: TGTGCCAGCAGACACGGGACAGCCTATGGCTACACCTTC.

The V and J genes are TRBV5-1 and TRBJ2-2; 9 bases match TRBD1. V was clipped by 5 bases and J by 0 bases; unmatched bases: 5. CDR1 is SGHRS, CDR2 YFSETQ, per germline. The CDR3 totals 16 residues. CDR3 region: CASSRGQGSNTGELFF. CDR3 sequence (DNA): TGCGCCAGCAGTCGGGGACAGGGCTCGAACACCGGGGAGCTGTTTTTT.